The 23 T cell receptor beta chains reported below all come from one sample, sequenced in a study of blood T cells in healthy people across ages. Next came a second PCR, run for 7 to 11 cycles, which used a sample-barcoded 5' primer along with a J-beta primer mix. TCRdb re-called the 5' RACE reads with MiXCR, one entry per CDR3 protein. The sample contains hundreds of thousands of distinct CDR3 sequences, 52% of which appear only once. Sequencing was carried out using blood. The receptors were sampled from a woman aged 80 or over in good health.

The chain carries TRBV7-3 and TRBJ2-5; D gene uncertain. Trimming stripped 4 bases from V and 11 bases from J, with 14 bases between. Germline-derived CDR1 and CDR2 are SGHTA and FQGTGA. The CDR3 extends over 12 amino acids. CDR3 sequence: CASSSTSYEQYF. Written as DNA, the CDR3 is TGTGCCAGCAGCTCCACGAGCTATGAGCAGTACTTC.

This clonotype was recorded many times. V usage is TRBV29-1 and J usage is TRBJ1-2; D unclear. The CDR3 sequence is 12 residues long. CDR1 and CDR2 from the germline V gene are SQVTM and ANQGSEA. CDR3 protein: CSETRANYGYTF. CDR3 nucleotide sequence: TGCTCCGAAACCCGAGCTAACTATGGCTACACCTTC.

V gene TRBV7-9 combines with J gene TRBJ1-1; 9 bases are shared with TRBD1. Germline lookup yields CDR1 SEHNR and CDR2 FQNEAQ (reference sequence). The ends lost 4 bases at V and 3 bases at J; junction bases unmatched: 0. The CDR3 contains 13 residues. The CDR3 DNA follows: TGTGCCAGCAGCTGGACAGGGGACACTGAAGCTTTCTTT. Protein: CASSWTGDTEAFF.

As regards this clonotype: A much bigger clone sits one base away, suggesting this may be a read error. CDR3 coding DNA: TGCAGCGTTTCGGGACAGAACTACGAGCAGTGCTTC. It specifies CSVSGQNYEQCF. This sequence joins TRBV29-1 and TRBJ2-7; 7 bases line up with TRBD1. Germline V CDR1 and CDR2: SQVTM, ANQGSEA. This CDR3 spans 12 amino acids.

The chain couples TRBV3-1 to TRBJ1-2; TRBD1 matches at 9 bases. CDR1 LGHDT and CDR2 YNNKEL come from the germline V gene (reference sequence). V was pared by 4 bases and J by 8 bases, with 8 bases of the junction left unmatched. This CDR3 contains 14 residues. The DNA for the CDR3 is TGTGCCAGCAGCCTCACAGGGGGCGATGAGGGCTACACCTTC. It encodes CASSLTGGDEGYTF.

The V gene is TRBV4-1, the J gene TRBJ2-5; D ambiguous. Deletions cut 2 bases from V and 1 base from J, with 5 bases between. CDR1 and CDR2 (germline): MGHRA, YSYEKL. This CDR3 has 13 residues. The CDR3 spells CASSQWRQETQYF. DNA of the CDR3: TGCGCCAGCAGCCAATGGCGCCAAGAGACCCAGTACTTC.

V gene TRBV6-2 or TRBV6-3 combines with J gene TRBJ2-7; TRBD2 agrees at 12 bases. The germline V gene encodes CDR1 MNHEY and CDR2 SVGEGT. There are 15 residues in the CDR3. Unmatched junction bases numbered 7, after V lost 4 bases and J lost 6 bases. The CDR3 is CASSCATSGRCEQYF. The CDR3 nucleotides read TGTGCCAGCAGTTGTGCGACTAGCGGGAGATGCGAGCAGTACTTC.

The genes are TRBV30 and TRBJ1-2; D is perhaps TRBD1 (6 bases). The CDR3 extends over 13 amino acids. Trimming took off 5 bases at V and 2 bases at J, with 12 bases between the two ends. Looked up from germline, CDR1 is GTSNPN and CDR2 is SVGIG (reference sequence). The CDR3 loop reads CAWDYGTNYGYTF. For the CDR3, the DNA is TGTGCCTGGGACTACGGGACAAACTATGGCTACACCTTC.

The chain recombines TRBV2 with TRBJ1-2; 9 bases fit TRBD1. CDR1 is SNHLY, CDR2 FYNNEI, per germline. V lost 8 bases and J lost 6; bases outside the gene matches: 4. CDR3 length equals 12 residues. The CDR3 region has the DNA TGTGCCAGCGGCCGGACAGGGGATGGCTACACCTTC. This sequence encodes CASGRTGDGYTF.

CDR3 DNA sequence: TGTGCCAGCAGATCAAACGAGGCCCGAGCCTCTGGAAACACCATATATTTT. Encoded protein: CASRSNEARASGNTIYF. This sequence joins TRBV7-9 and TRBJ1-3; no definite D call. Germline values: CDR1 SEHNR, CDR2 FQNEAQ (reference sequence). CDR3 length equals 17 residues. V dropped 6 bases and J dropped 0 bases, with 18 bases sitting between them.

In this sample, this clonotype turned up a few times. The chain is built from TRBV5-1 and TRBJ1-4; D may be TRBD1 (5 bases). This CDR3 is 15 amino acids long. CDR1 is SGHRS, CDR2 YFSETQ, per germline. V was cut by 1 base and J by 7 bases, with 14 bases left in between. The CDR3 here is CASSLLSFGGEKLFF. The DNA of the CDR3 is TGCGCCAGCAGCTTGCTCAGTTTCGGGGGTGAAAAACTGTTTTTT.

The V call is TRBV4-3, the J call TRBJ1-1, with a tentative D call TRBD1 (6 bases). The CDR3 is 15 amino acids. Germline V gives CDR1 LGHNA, CDR2 YSLEER. Trimming stripped 0 bases from V and 4 bases from J, with 12 bases between. In nucleotides, the CDR3 is TGCGCCAGCAGCCAAGAAACAGGGATGGCCACTGAAGCTTTCTTT. Protein: CASSQETGMATEAFF.

As for this clonotype: Its ends do not fully match the called genes, so a read error is possible. This chain joins TRBV7-2 and TRBJ1-3, with D unresolved. The CDR3 consists of 15 residues. Per the germline V gene, CDR1 is SGHTA and CDR2 is FQGNSA. CDR3: CASNLGPGSGNTIYF. Here the CDR3 DNA reads TGTGCCAGCAACTTAGGCCCCGGCTCTGGAAACACCATATATTTT.

Of note for this clonotype: A much larger clone lies one base from this, so it may be a read error. The chain links TRBV10-3 to TRBJ2-3, with TRBD1 matching over 8 bases. This CDR3 region has 12 residues. CDR1 and CDR2 from the germline V gene are ENHRY and SYGVKD. CDR3 amino acids: CVISLTGTGQYF. The DNA of the CDR3 is TGTGTCATCAGTCTTACCGGGACAGGGCAGTATTTT.

In regard to this clonotype: Possible read error: a much larger clone is one base away. J is TRBJ2-4 and V is TRBV6-6, with 8 bases aligning to TRBD1. Germline CDR1 reads MNHNY; CDR2 reads SVGAGI (reference sequence). This CDR3 comprises 16 residues. The J segment lost 0 bases and the V segment lost 7 bases, leaving 8 bases of the junction unmatched. In nucleotides, the CDR3 is TGTGCCAGCACTCGGACAGGGTTACTAGCCAAAAACATTCAGTACTTC. Translated, it gives CASTRTGLLAKNIQYF.

In its sample, this clonotype was seen many times. The V gene is TRBV5-1, the J gene TRBJ2-5, with 7 bases fitting TRBD1. In germline, CDR1 is SGHRS, CDR2 YFSETQ. Trimming cost V 4 bases and J 2 bases; bases outside gene matches: 5. The CDR3 contains 14 residues. CDR3 DNA sequence: TGCGCCAGCAGCCCCGGACAGGTTCAAGAGACCCAGTACTTC. As protein: CASSPGQVQETQYF.

In the case of this clonotype: This may be a read error, as it is one base from a much larger clone. The chain has TRBV20-1 and TRBJ2-1; 7 bases agree with TRBD1. Germline V gene data show CDR1 as DFQATT and CDR2 as SNEGSKA (reference sequence). Trimming at V came to 2 bases and at J to 10 bases, leaving 5 bases not matched to a gene. This CDR3 region has 12 residues. The CDR3 protein is CSARKGGYEQFF. Written as DNA, the CDR3 is TGCAGTGCTAGAAAAGGGGGCTACGAGCAGTTCTTC.

V usage is TRBV6-5 and J usage is TRBJ1-4; 9 positions match TRBD1. Losses at the gene ends were 5 bases for V and 4 bases for J; bases not matched to a gene: 5. The CDR3 covers 15 residues. Germline lookup yields CDR1 MNHEY and CDR2 SVGAGI. The CDR3 sequence: CASSRDRDYNEKLFF. In DNA form, the CDR3 reads TGTGCCAGCAGTCGGGACAGGGACTATAATGAAAAACTGTTTTTT.

There are a few counts of this clonotype. A much more abundant neighbour one base away suggests this may be a read error. The chain uses TRBV29-1 and TRBJ2-1, with 13 bases lining up with TRBD2. Per the germline V gene, CDR1 is SQVTM and CDR2 is ANQGSEA. This CDR3 has 15 amino acids. J gave up 8 bases and V 6 bases, and 10 bases lay outside the gene matches. Here the CDR3 DNA reads TGCAGCGTCCTACGACTAGCGGGGGGACGGGATGAGCAGTTCTTC. It specifies CSVLRLAGGRDEQFF.

For this clonotype: One base away lies a much larger clone, so this may be a sequencing read error. This rearrangement joins TRBV6-2 or TRBV6-3 to TRBJ2-1, with TRBD2 matching 13 bases. The CDR3 loop spans 15 amino acids. The V gene's germline CDR1 is MNHEY and CDR2 SVGEGT. V lost 8 bases and J lost 8; bases outside the gene matches: 9. The CDR3 spells CASGPGTSGAYEQFF. The CDR3 coding sequence is TGTGCCAGCGGGCCTGGGACTAGCGGGGCCTATGAGCAGTTCTTC.

The chain couples TRBV6-1 to TRBJ2-5; TRBD2 matches at 15 bases. V lost 6 bases, J lost 0 bases, and 8 bases stayed unmatched. Germline V lookup: CDR1 MNHNS, CDR2 SASEGT. The CDR3 is made up of 18 amino acids. This chain's CDR3 is CASSLGLAGGTYQETQYF. CDR3 bases: TGTGCCAGCAGCCTCGGACTAGCGGGGGGGACGTACCAAGAGACCCAGTACTTC.

The chain has TRBV9 and TRBJ2-1; D remains ambiguous. Trimming removed 1 base at V and 8 bases at J, with 13 bases between. CDR3 length equals 14 residues. Germline V gene lookup returns CDR1 SGDLS and CDR2 YYNGEE. The CDR3 reads CASSVLTQTDEQFF. The CDR3 bases are TGTGCCAGCAGCGTACTAACCCAAACGGATGAGCAGTTCTTC.

About this clonotype: This may be a read error: a much more frequent sequence differs by one nucleotide. The chain has TRBV20-1 and TRBJ2-3; tentatively, D is TRBD1 (5 bases). Trimming took 2 bases from V and 4 from J, leaving 16 bases between them. The CDR3 sequence is 15 residues long. CDR1 and CDR2 from the germline V gene are DFQATT and SNEGSKA (reference sequence). DNA of the CDR3: TGCAGTGCTAGAAGCGTCGCCAGGGTCCCAGATACGCAGTATTTT. Encoded protein: CSARSVARVPDTQYF.